Described below is a single T cell receptor (beta chain) sequence and its context. These data are taken from a study of blood T cell repertoires in COVID-19. Study-level information: Samples representing acute and convalescent COVID-19 were sourced from the United States, Italy and Spain. From T cells, B-cell-depleted T cells, or PBMCs came the material, which was cDNA or gDNA.

In the authors' methods: Using reference gene primer amplification, nucleated cell counts were estimated. Clones were sequenced by immunoSEQ multiplex PCR, and TCRdb holds only the in-frame ones, with some missing. From that table come the V and J calls and clone size; the DNA was used to work out D and trimming. The sample yields roughly 200,000 clones, roughly 90% seen once. The CDR3 is 14 amino acids. The V end lost 4 bases, the J end lost 6 bases, and 13 bases lay between the germline ends. The germline V gene has CDR1 MNHEY and CDR2 SVGAGI. Material for sequencing was peripheral blood. The clonotype was recovered from a man between 18 and 35 years old with active or convalescent COVID-19. The chain employs TRBV6-5 and TRBJ1-3; tentative D call: TRBD1 (6 bases). In DNA form, the CDR3 reads TGTGCCAGCAGTTCGGCAGGGGATGTAAACACCATATATTTT. Protein product: CASSSAGDVNTIYF.